Listed below are T cell receptor beta chains from one sample, sequenced in a study of cytomegalovirus exposure and HLA in healthy donors. TCRdb's copy holds only in-frame clones and misses some; the assay was immunoSEQ multiplex PCR. The profile shows some 200,000 clones, about 85% of them singletons. Sequenced input: PBMCs. The receptors derive from a man aged 45 to 65 in good health and CMV-seronegative. The CDR3 runs from the conserved cysteine through the conserved F or W. A D gene is named only where the DNA matches it firmly. Clone size is stated in some rows and not others, as once, few, many or a class when expanded.

abundance,d_gene,v_gene,j_gene,CDR3nt,CDR3aa
NA,TRBD2,TRBV7-2,TRBJ2-7,TGTGCCAGCAGCTTAGTGGGGACTAGCGGGCGTTTAACCTACGAGCAGTACTTC,CASSLVGTSGRLTYEQYF
NA,NA,TRBV27,TRBJ1-3,TGTGCCAGCGGCTCACGGGGCCGGGAGGGAGACACCATATATTTT,CASGSRGREGDTIYF
NA,NA,TRBV20-1,TRBJ2-3,TGCAGTGCTAGCCTACCCGATACGCAGTATTTT,CSASLPDTQYF
NA,NA,TRBV19,TRBJ2-2,TGTGCCACCTCCACAAGGACATTTGTTGCGGCCGGGGAGCTGTTTTTT,CATSTRTFVAAGELFF
NA,TRBD2,TRBV6-5,TRBJ2-5,TGTGCCAGCAGTCCCCTCCGGGACTACGAGGAGACCCAGTACTTC,CASSPLRDYEETQYF
NA,NA,TRBV7-7,TRBJ1-5,TGTGCCAGCAGTTCCCCGCGGCTCAATCAGCCCCAGCATTTT,CASSSPRLNQPQHF
few,TRBD2,TRBV4-3,TRBJ2-2,TGCGCCAGCAGCCAATTTGCAGCGGGGGAGAACACCGGGGAGCTGTTTTTT,CASSQFAAGENTGELFF
NA,TRBD2,TRBV4-1,TRBJ2-1,TGCGCCAGCAGCCAAGGGCTAGCGGGGGGGCGAGGTAATGAGCAGTTCTTC,CASSQGLAGGRGNEQFF
NA,NA,TRBV5-4,TRBJ2-1,TGTGCCAGCAGCTTCCAGGGTCGGAATGAGCAGTTCTTC,CASSFQGRNEQFF
NA,NA,TRBV7-2,TRBJ2-7,TGTGCCAGCAGCATAGAGGGGTGGAGCTCCTACGAGCAGTACTTC,CASSIEGWSSYEQYF
NA,TRBD1,TRBV7-9,TRBJ2-5,TGTGCCAGCAGCCGGGGACAGGCCCAAGAGACCCAGTACTTC,CASSRGQAQETQYF
NA,NA,TRBV29-1,TRBJ1-5,TGCAGCGCCGGAGGGTACAATCAGCCCCAGCATTTT,CSAGGYNQPQHF
NA,TRBD1,TRBV6-5,TRBJ2-5,TGTGCCAGCACCGCGGGACAGGGTCCTTGGGAGACCCAGTACTTC,CASTAGQGPWETQYF
NA,NA,TRBV6-1,TRBJ1-5,TGTGCCAGCAGTGAATTGAGCGGGAGCAATCAGCCCCAGCATTTT,CASSELSGSNQPQHF
NA,TRBD2,TRBV7-2,TRBJ2-5,TGTGCCAGCAGCTTACAGCGGGGGGGTTGGGAGACCCAGTACTTC,CASSLQRGGWETQYF
NA,TRBD2,TRBV19,TRBJ2-1,TGTGCCAGTAGTGAAGGGCGTAGCGGGGGCTACAATGAGCAGTTCTTC,CASSEGRSGGYNEQFF
NA,TRBD1,TRBV27,TRBJ2-7,TGTGCCAGCAGATCGACAGGGTTAAACGAGCAGTACTTC,CASRSTGLNEQYF
NA,NA,TRBV7-3,TRBJ2-1,TGTGCCAGCAGCTTAGGAGGCGGGACGCAGCAGTTCTTC,CASSLGGGTQQFF
NA,NA,TRBV23-1,TRBJ1-4,TGCGCCAGCAGTCAGCCAGGGAGGCCAGCTAATGAAAAACTGTTTTTT,CASSQPGRPANEKLFF
few,TRBD1,TRBV11-2,TRBJ2-3,TGTGCCAGCAGCTTGACAGGGATCAGAGATACGCAGTATTTT,CASSLTGIRDTQYF
NA,TRBD1,TRBV11-2,TRBJ2-7,TGTGCCAGCAGCTTAGAGACAGGGAGCTCCTACGAGCAGTACTTC,CASSLETGSSYEQYF
NA,NA,TRBV11-2,TRBJ1-3,TGTGCCAGCAGCCCCGGGACAAGAAACACCATATATTTT,CASSPGTRNTIYF
NA,TRBD1,TRBV19,TRBJ1-1,TGTGCCAGTAGTTTCGGACAGGGGAGGACTGAAGCTTTCTTT,CASSFGQGRTEAFF
NA,TRBD1,TRBV4-3,TRBJ1-2,TGCGCCAGCAGCCAAGATCAGGACAGGCGTGGAGGCTACACCTTC,CASSQDQDRRGGYTF
NA,TRBD2,TRBV27,TRBJ2-7,TGTGCCAGCAGTTCGATAGCGGGGGCCAGATACGAGCAGTACTTC,CASSSIAGARYEQYF
NA,NA,TRBV15,TRBJ1-1,TGTGCCACCAGCGTGCGGCACAGGGAGCCTTTCTTT,CATSVRHREPFF
few,NA,TRBV5-6,TRBJ1-1,TGTGCTTCCCAAGGGGTGGTGAACACTGAAGCTTTCTTT,CASQGVVNTEAFF
NA,NA,TRBV5-1,TRBJ2-2,TGCGCCAGCAGCTTAAGAGGGAACACCGGGGAGCTGTTTTTT,CASSLRGNTGELFF
NA,TRBD1,TRBV6-5,TRBJ2-5,TGTGCCAGCAGTAAAGACAGGGGTAGGCAGACCCAGTACTTC,CASSKDRGRQTQYF
NA,NA,TRBV5-1,TRBJ2-5,TGCGCCAGCAGCGCTAGGAAAGAGACCCAGTACTTC,CASSARKETQYF
NA,NA,TRBV18,TRBJ2-3,TGTGCCAGCTCACCGTCGGGGCGGGGCTCGGTGGGAGATACGCAGTATTTT,CASSPSGRGSVGDTQYF
NA,NA,TRBV6-1,TRBJ2-5,TGTGCCAGCAGGGCTAGCTCTACAGAGACCCAGTACTTC,CASRASSTETQYF
once,TRBD2,TRBV13,TRBJ2-2,TGTGCCAGCAGCTTAGGGACTAGCGGGGGGACCGGGGAGCTGTTTTTT,CASSLGTSGGTGELFF
few,NA,TRBV2,TRBJ1-5,TGTGCCAGCAGTGAAGGAGGGATCAATCAGCCCCAGCATTTT,CASSEGGINQPQHF
NA,NA,TRBV6-1,TRBJ1-6,TGTGCCAGCACGCGGGACGAGAATTCACCCCTCCACTTT,CASTRDENSPLHF
NA,NA,TRBV9,TRBJ1-3,TGTGCCAGCAGTCTTTTACGGGGAAACACCATATATTTT,CASSLLRGNTIYF
NA,TRBD2,TRBV13,TRBJ2-7,TGTGCCAGCAGCTCTCGTGGTTTAGCGGGGGATTCGACCTACGAGCAGTACTTC,CASSSRGLAGDSTYEQYF
NA,NA,TRBV27,TRBJ1-6,TGTGCCAGCAGTTTCCTCTTGGACAGTTATAATTCACCCCTCCACTTT,CASSFLLDSYNSPLHF
NA,NA,TRBV4-1,TRBJ1-2,TGCGCCAGCAGTGGGGTGGGGGGGGCCCATGGCTACACCTTC,CASSGVGGAHGYTF
NA,NA,TRBV7-3,TRBJ2-5,TGTGCCAGCAGCTTAAGGACTGAAGAGACCCAGTACTTC,CASSLRTEETQYF
NA,TRBD1,TRBV6-5,TRBJ1-5,TGTGCCAGCAGCCCCGACAGGGCCTATCAGCCCCAGCATTTT,CASSPDRAYQPQHF
once,TRBD1,TRBV27,TRBJ2-5,TGTGCCAGCAGTCCCAGACAGGGGGAGACCCAGTACTTC,CASSPRQGETQYF